The sequence of this TCR beta chain was determined in a study of circulating and synovial CD4+ cells in juvenile arthritis. Findings and caveats of the study: Circulating pathogenic-like lymphocytes shared a substantially higher fraction of CDR3 sequences with synovium than bulk blood. CPL and bulk CD4 samples differed at least tenfold in T cell genomes.

Assay: immunoSEQ multiplex PCR; the TCRdb copy retains only in-frame clones and omits some. The data show about 33,000 clones, 90% to 95% seen once. Points on this clone: Antigen specificity is unknown.

CDR1 is SGHTA and CDR2 is FQGNSA in the germline V gene. The CDR3 has 15 amino acids. After removal of 3 bases from V and 3 bases from J, the junction contained 4 bases not matched to a gene. This TCR came from a human donor with juvenile idiopathic arthritis. V and J are TRBV7-2 and TRBJ2-7; the match to TRBD1 covers 11 bases. Sequenced sample: CD4+ T cells from blood. This CDR3 reads CASSFRGQGDYEQYF. The CDR3 region has the DNA TGTGCCAGCAGCTTTAGGGGACAGGGGGACTACGAGCAGTACTTC.